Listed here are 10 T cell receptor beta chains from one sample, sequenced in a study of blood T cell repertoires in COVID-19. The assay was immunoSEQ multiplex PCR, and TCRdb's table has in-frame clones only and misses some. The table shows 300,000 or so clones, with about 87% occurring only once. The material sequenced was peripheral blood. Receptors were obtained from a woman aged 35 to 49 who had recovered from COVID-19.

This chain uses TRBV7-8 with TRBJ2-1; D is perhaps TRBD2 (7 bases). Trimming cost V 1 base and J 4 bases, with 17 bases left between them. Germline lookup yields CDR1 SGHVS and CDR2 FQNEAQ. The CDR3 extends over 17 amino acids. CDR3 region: CASSLDWDGGLYNEQFF. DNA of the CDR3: TGTGCCAGCAGCTTAGACTGGGACGGGGGGCTATACAATGAGCAGTTCTTC.

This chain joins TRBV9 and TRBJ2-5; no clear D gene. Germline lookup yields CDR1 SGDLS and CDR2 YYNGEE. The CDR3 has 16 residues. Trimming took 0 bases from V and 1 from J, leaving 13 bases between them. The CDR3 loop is CASSVGAVGVQETQYF. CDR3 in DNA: TGTGCCAGCAGCGTAGGTGCTGTAGGAGTCCAAGAGACCCAGTACTTC.

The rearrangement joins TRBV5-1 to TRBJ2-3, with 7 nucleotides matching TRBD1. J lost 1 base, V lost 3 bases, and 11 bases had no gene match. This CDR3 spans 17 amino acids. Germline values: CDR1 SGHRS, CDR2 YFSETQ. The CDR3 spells CASSSIPGGSGTDTQYF. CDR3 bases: TGCGCCAGCAGCTCTATCCCAGGGGGATCCGGCACAGATACGCAGTATTTT.

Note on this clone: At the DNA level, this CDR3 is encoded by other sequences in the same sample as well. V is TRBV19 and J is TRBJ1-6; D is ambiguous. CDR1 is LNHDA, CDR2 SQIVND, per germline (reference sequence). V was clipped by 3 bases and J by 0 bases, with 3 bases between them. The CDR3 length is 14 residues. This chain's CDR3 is CASSISSYNSPLHF. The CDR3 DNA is TGTGCCAGTAGTATCAGCTCCTATAATTCACCCCTCCACTTT.

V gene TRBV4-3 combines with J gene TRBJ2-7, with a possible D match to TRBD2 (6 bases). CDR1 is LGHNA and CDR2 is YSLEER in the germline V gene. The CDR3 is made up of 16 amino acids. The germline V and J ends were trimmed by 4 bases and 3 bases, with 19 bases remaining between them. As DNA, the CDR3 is TGCGCCAGCAGCCGAAATAGCGGACATCAATTCTACGAGCAGTACTTC. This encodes CASSRNSGHQFYEQYF.

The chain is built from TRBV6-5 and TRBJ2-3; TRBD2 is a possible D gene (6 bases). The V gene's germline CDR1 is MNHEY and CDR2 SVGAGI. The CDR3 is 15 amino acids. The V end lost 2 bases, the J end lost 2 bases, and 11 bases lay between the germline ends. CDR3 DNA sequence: TGTGCCAGCAGTTACAGGGCGGGGCACACAGATACGCAGTATTTT. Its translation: CASSYRAGHTDTQYF.

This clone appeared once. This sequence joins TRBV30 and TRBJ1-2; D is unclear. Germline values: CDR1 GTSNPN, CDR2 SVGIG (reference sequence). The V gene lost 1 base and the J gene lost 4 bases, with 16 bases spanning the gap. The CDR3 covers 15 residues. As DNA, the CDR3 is TGTGCCTGGAGTGAAGGCGGGAACATCCCCTATGGCTACACCTTC. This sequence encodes CAWSEGGNIPYGYTF.

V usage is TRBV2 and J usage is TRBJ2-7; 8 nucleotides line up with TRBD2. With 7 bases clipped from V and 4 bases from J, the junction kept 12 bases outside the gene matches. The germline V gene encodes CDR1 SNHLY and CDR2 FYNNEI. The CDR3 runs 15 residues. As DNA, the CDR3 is TGTGCCAGCACCCCGGGGGGGATCCAAAAATACGAGCAGTACTTC. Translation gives CASTPGGIQKYEQYF.

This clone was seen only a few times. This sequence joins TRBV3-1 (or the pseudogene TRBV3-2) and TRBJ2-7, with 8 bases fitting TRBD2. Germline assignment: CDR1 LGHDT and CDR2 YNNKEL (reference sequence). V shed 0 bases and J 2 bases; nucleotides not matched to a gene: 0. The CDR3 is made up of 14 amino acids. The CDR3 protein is CASSQDGGAYEQYF. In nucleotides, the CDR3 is TGTGCCAGCAGCCAAGACGGGGGGGCCTACGAGCAGTACTTC.

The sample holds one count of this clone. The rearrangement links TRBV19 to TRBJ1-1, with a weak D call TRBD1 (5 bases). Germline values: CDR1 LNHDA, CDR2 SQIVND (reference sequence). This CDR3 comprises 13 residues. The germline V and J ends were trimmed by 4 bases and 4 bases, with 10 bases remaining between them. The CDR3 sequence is CASSNARGTEAFF. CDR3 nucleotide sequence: TGTGCCAGTAGTAACGCTAGGGGCACTGAAGCTTTCTTT.